This T cell receptor (beta chain) was observed in a study of blood T cell repertoires in COVID-19 (dated by TCRdb to the early 2020s). For the study in its entirety: Samples covering the acute and convalescent phases of COVID-19 were provided by collaborators in the United States, Italy and Spain. The material from the prospective study consisted of cDNA or gDNA derived from T cells, B-cell-depleted T cells, or PBMCs. Deeply sampled blood TCRbeta repertoires from subjects exposed to, actively infected with, or recovered from COVID-19 were included in the dataset. The repertoires were made available in a free public database intended to serve as a resource for research on the immune response to SARS-CoV-2. The samples were drawn from the first 160 participants of the ongoing ImmuneRACE study and from 950 to 1,500 subjects provided by 6 global collaborators. The sample metadata nearly always contained a de-identified subject ID, COVID-19 status, age in years and sex. Where available, HLA class I and class II types were obtained from metadata supplied by the sample provider rather than from assay-based typing.

This clone has a handful of counts. Its antigen remains unidentified. No much larger clonotype is one base removed from it; base qualities were not supplied. TCRbeta CDR3 regions were amplified from genomic DNA using the immunoSEQ Assay, a bias-controlled multiplex PCR. Under the source paper's analysis protocol: Within the assay, amplification of reference gene primers was used to estimate how many nucleated cells each sample contained. To quantify the absolute abundance of each unique TCRbeta CDR3 rearrangement, sequence reads were collapsed and filtered. For each sample, productive Simpson clonality was calculated by taking the square root of Simpson's diversity index across productive rearrangements. TCRdb limited this immuneACCESS table to in-frame rearrangements with V and J called. A share of clones is missing; checked studies link under half to unresolved V genes, and the rest is unexplained. The V and J calls and the clone size are those of that table, but D and trimming were determined from the DNA. Here the sample has around 110,000 clones; 82% occur a single time. The ten largest clones take up around 8% of the sample.

Collaborating institutions collected whole blood in K2EDTA tubes following their own protocols. For TCRbeta analysis, collaborators shipped samples as frozen whole blood, isolated PBMCs, or DNA extracted from either of those sample types. V loses 5 bases at its end and J loses 5 bases; junction bases beyond the gene matches: 4. The germline V gene (reference sequence) gives CDR1 as LNHDA and CDR2 as SQIVND. The CDR3 holds 16 amino acids from the cysteine to the phenylalanine. CDR3 DNA is the only sequence kept; it has 48 bases, read in frame from the first base. What the study reported, not specific to this receptor: Clinical and demographic metadata were provided uncurated, with the amount varying by source and participant.

This TCR was recovered from a man between 70 and 80 years old with acute or convalescent COVID-19. The sequence joins TRBV19 to TRBJ2-1, with 15 central nucleotides matching TRBD2. Sequenced sample: peripheral blood. The nucleotide sequence is given as TGTGCCAGTAGTCCGCGGACTAGCGGGGGGGACAATGAGCAGTTCTTC. It is translated as CASSPRTSGGDNEQFF.